These 2 T cell receptor beta chains came from one sample sequenced in a study of beta chain features in type 1 diabetes. Every bit of the isolated RNA underwent reverse transcription, so sequencing read expressed TCRB transcripts. Using immunoSEQ multiplex PCR, the repertoire was profiled, and TCRdb retains in-frame clones only, with some absent. The table includes around 300,000 clones, 8% detected once. The specimen sequenced was central memory CD4+ T cells from blood. All receptors derive from a woman aged 18-29 years in good health.

The CDR3: CASSLVGGTGGRETQYF. CDR3 nucleotide sequence: TGCGCCAGCAGCTTGGTAGGAGGGACAGGGGGTCGTGAGACCCAGTACTTC. The J gene is TRBJ2-5, the V gene TRBV5-1; 11 bases line up with TRBD1. The germline CDR1 and CDR2 sequences are SGHRS and YFSETQ. V lost 0 bases, J lost 5 bases, and 9 bases stayed unmatched. This CDR3 is 17 amino acids long.

Here the CDR3 reads CASSLARGGQETQYF. In DNA form, the CDR3 reads TGCGCCAGCAGCTTGGCCCGTGGAGGACAAGAGACCCAGTACTTC. The V gene is TRBV5-1, the J gene TRBJ2-5; tentatively, D is TRBD2 (5 bases). Germline CDR1 reads SGHRS; CDR2 reads YFSETQ. CDR3 size: 15 residues. Between the trimmed V and J ends, which lost 0 bases and 2 bases, there was a span of 11 bases.